The clone carrying this T cell receptor beta chain was seen ten or more times. Its antigen remains unknown. V was clipped by 3 bases and J by 0 bases, with 13 bases between them. Germline V lookup: CDR1 SGHRS, CDR2 YFSETQ. This CDR3 has 16 amino acids. This sample is part of a study of CD8 T cells in ankylosing spondylitis. General study results and limits: There was reportedly significant enrichment of clones that were disease-linked in matched ankylosing spondylitis synovial fluid. Reactive arthritis synovial fluid and blood were previously reported to contain some motif variants. What appeared characteristic of ankylosing spondylitis blood was a TCR beta motif of fewer than ten highly homologous variants.

Quantitative barcoded 5'-RACE was used to prepare TCR beta libraries. TCRdb used MiXCR to reprocess the 5' RACE reads, holding one entry per CDR3 protein. The sample includes about 250,000 distinct CDR3 sequences, 10% to 13% seen only once; the top ten take about 3%. The V gene is TRBV5-1, the J gene TRBJ2-1, with TRBD2 as a possible D gene (5 bases). Input material: blood, either unsorted or a sorted T cell fraction (not recorded which). This TCR was sampled from a male donor with ankylosing spondylitis or in good health (not recorded which). The CDR3 region is CASSSPGESSYNEQFF. The CDR3, as DNA: TGCGCCAGCAGCTCCCCCGGGGAAAGCTCCTACAATGAGCAGTTCTTC.